This paragraph covers one TCR beta chain sequence. This sample is part of a study of T cell changes during pregnancy in multiple sclerosis. Here immunoSEQ multiplex PCR was the method, and the copy in TCRdb shows in-frame clones only, minus some. The sample shows 30,000 to 40,000 clones, 89% of them seen only once. V lost 4 bases, J lost 6 bases, and 3 bases stayed unmatched. The CDR3 has 14 amino acids. Per the germline V gene, CDR1 is SEHNR and CDR2 is FQNEAQ (reference sequence). The V and J genes are TRBV7-9 and TRBJ1-4; 9 nucleotides match TRBD1. Material: CD8+ T cells from peripheral blood mononuclear cells, obtained in the second trimester of pregnancy. The receptor was isolated from a female donor with multiple sclerosis, enrolled in a pregnancy study. The CDR3 sequence: CASSSGTGHEKLFF. CDR3 sequence (DNA): TGTGCCAGCAGCTCTGGGACAGGGCATGAAAAACTGTTTTTT.